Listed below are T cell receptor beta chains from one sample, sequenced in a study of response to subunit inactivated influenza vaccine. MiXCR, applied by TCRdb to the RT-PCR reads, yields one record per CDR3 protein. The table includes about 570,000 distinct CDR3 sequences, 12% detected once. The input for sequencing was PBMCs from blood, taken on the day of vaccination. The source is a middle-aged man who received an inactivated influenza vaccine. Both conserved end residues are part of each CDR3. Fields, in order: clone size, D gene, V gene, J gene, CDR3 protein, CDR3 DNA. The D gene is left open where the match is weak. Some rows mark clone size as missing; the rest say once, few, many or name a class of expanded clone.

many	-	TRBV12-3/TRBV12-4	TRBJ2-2	CASSPRLVGGELFF	TGTGCCAGCAGCCCAAGACTAGTCGGCGGGGAGCTGTTTTTT
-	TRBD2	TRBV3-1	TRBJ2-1	CASSPASGMYNEQFF	TGTGCCAGCAGCCCGGCTAGCGGTATGTACAATGAGCAGTTCTTC
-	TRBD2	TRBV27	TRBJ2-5	CASSLYGGGFWETQYF	TGTGCCAGCAGTTTATACGGGGGGGGGTTCTGGGAGACCCAGTACTTC
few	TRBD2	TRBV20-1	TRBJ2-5	CSAREGGKETQYF	TGCAGTGCCAGGGAGGGTGGGAAAGAGACCCAGTACTTC
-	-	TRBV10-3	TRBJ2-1	CAISPWADSRYNEQFF	TGTGCCATCAGCCCCTGGGCGGACAGCCGTTACAATGAGCAGTTCTTC
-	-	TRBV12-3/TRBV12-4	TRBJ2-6	CASSLGWGVGANVLTF	TGTGCCAGCAGTTTAGGGTGGGGCGTTGGGGCCAACGTCCTGACTTTC
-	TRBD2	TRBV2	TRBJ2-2	CASSVTSGNTGELFF	TGTGCCAGCAGTGTGACTAGCGGGAACACCGGGGAGCTGTTTTTT
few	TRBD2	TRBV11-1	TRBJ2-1	CASSLGEREWYNEQFF	TGTGCCAGCAGCTTAGGAGAGCGGGAGTGGTACAATGAGCAGTTCTTC
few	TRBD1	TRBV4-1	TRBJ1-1	CASSFRDRGPEAFF	TGCGCCAGCAGCTTCCGGGACAGGGGCCCGGAAGCTTTCTTT
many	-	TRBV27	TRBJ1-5	CASSFSGGQPQHF	TGTGCCAGCAGTTTCTCCGGGGGTCAGCCCCAGCATTTT
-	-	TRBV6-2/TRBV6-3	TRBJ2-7	CASSPAWGVHEQYF	TGTGCCAGCAGTCCAGCATGGGGAGTACACGAGCAGTACTTC
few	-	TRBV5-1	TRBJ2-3	CASSLGGGLSTDTQYF	TGCGCCAGCAGCTTGGGCGGCGGATTATCAACAGATACGCAGTATTTT
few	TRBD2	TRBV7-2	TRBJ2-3	CASTPTGLAGGVVTQYF	TGTGCCAGCACCCCCACCGGACTAGCGGGAGGAGTGGTCACGCAGTATTTT
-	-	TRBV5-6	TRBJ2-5	CASSFLGNQETQYF	TGTGCCAGCAGCTTTCTTGGGAACCAAGAGACCCAGTACTTC
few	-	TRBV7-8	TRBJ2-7	CASSFWARGSSYEQYF	TGTGCCAGCAGCTTCTGGGCTAGGGGTTCCTCCTACGAGCAGTACTTC
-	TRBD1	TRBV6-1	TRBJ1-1	CASSNTGVNTEAFF	TGTGCCAGCAGTAATACAGGGGTGAACACTGAAGCTTTCTTT
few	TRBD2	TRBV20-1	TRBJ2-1	CSARGLAGAPGYNEQFF	TGCAGTGCTAGAGGTCTAGCGGGGGCCCCGGGGTACAATGAGCAGTTCTTC
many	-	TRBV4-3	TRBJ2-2	CASSQDRNTGELFF	TGTGCCAGCAGCCAAGACAGGAACACCGGGGAGCTGTTTTTT
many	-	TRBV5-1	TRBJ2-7	CASSVSGQTYEQYF	TGCGCCAGCAGCGTATCAGGGCAGACCTACGAGCAGTACTTC
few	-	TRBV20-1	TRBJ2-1	CSARSSARNNEQFF	TGCAGTGCTAGATCCAGCGCCCGGAACAATGAGCAGTTCTTC
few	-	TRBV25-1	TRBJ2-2	CASSNDNSAGELFF	TGTGCCAGCAGTAATGACAATTCCGCCGGGGAGCTGTTTTTT
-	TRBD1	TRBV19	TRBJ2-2	CASRRGQGHTGELFF	TGTGCCAGTAGGCGGGGACAGGGTCACACCGGGGAGCTGTTTTTT
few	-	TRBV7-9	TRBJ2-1	CASSPHGQGWYNEQFF	TGTGCCAGCAGCCCACATGGTCAGGGGTGGTACAATGAGCAGTTCTTC
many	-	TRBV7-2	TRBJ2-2	CASSFTLYGGELFF	TGTGCCAGCAGTTTCACCCTTTACGGCGGGGAGCTGTTTTTT
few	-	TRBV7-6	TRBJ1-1	CASSPRLDTEAFF	TGTGCCAGCAGCCCCAGGTTGGACACTGAAGCTTTCTTT
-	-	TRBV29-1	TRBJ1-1	CSVVETAMNTEAFF	TGCAGCGTTGTGGAGACGGCGATGAACACTGAAGCTTTCTTT
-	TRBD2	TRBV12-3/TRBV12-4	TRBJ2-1	CASRKRGANNEQFF	TGTGCCAGCAGGAAGCGGGGGGCCAACAATGAGCAGTTCTTC
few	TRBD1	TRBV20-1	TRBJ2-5	CSAQDREETQYF	TGCAGTGCTCAGGACAGGGAAGAGACCCAGTACTTC
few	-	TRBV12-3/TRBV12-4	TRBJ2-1	CASSFQGDNEQFF	TGTGCCAGCAGTTTCCAGGGAGACAATGAGCAGTTCTTC
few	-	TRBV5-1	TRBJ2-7	CASSYGQSEQYF	TGCGCCAGCAGTTACGGACAAAGCGAGCAGTACTTC
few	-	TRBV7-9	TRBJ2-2	CASRRGGGNTGELFF	TGTGCCAGCAGAAGGGGAGGGGGCAACACCGGGGAGCTGTTTTTT
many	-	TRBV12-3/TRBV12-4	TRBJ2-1	CASSLLEQFF	TGTGCCAGCAGTTTGCTAGAGCAGTTCTTC
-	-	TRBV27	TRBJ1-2	CASSLYEGDYGYTF	TGTGCCAGCAGTTTATACGAGGGCGACTATGGCTACACCTTC
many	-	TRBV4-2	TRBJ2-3	CASSQGSGSTDTQYF	TGTGCCAGCAGCCAAGGTAGCGGAAGCACAGATACGCAGTATTTT
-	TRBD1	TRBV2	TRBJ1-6	CASSEGQGGSPLHF	TGTGCCAGCAGTGAGGGACAGGGGGGATCACCCCTCCACTTT
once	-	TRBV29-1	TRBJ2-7	CSVEGGGPNYEQYF	TGCAGCGTTGAAGGAGGAGGACCAAACTACGAGCAGTACTTC
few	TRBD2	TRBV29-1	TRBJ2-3	CSVGQRGGDTQYF	TGCAGCGTTGGTCAGCGGGGGGGCGATACGCAGTATTTT
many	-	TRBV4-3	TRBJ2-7	CASSQDRAEITSYEQYF	TGCGCCAGCAGCCAAGACAGAGCCGAGATTACCTCCTACGAGCAGTACTTC
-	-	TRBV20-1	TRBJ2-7	CSAFSGGALSLQEQYF	TGCAGTGCCTTTTCGGGGGGCGCGCTCTCACTACAAGAGCAGTACTTC
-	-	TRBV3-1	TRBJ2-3	CASSQTVSGGTQYF	TGTGCCAGCAGCCAAACAGTGTCCGGGGGCACGCAGTATTTT
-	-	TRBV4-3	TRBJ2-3	CASSSRPTDTQYF	TGCGCCAGCAGCTCGAGACCTACAGATACGCAGTATTTT
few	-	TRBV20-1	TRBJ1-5	CSAREGDQPQHF	TGCAGTGCTAGAGAGGGAGATCAGCCCCAGCATTTT
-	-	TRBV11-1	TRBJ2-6	CASSPRLGSGERRANVLTF	TGTGCCAGCAGCCCCCGTCTAGGTTCGGGAGAGCGCCGGGCCAACGTCCTGACTTTC
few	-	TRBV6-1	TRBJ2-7	CASSPPGVSYEQYF	TGTGCCAGCAGCCCCCCAGGGGTTTCCTACGAGCAGTACTTC
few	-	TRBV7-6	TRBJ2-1	CASSPQEYEQFF	TGTGCCAGCAGTCCCCAGGAATATGAGCAGTTCTTC
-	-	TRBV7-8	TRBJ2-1	CASSLSLTGTYNEQFF	TGTGCCAGCAGCTTGTCATTAACCGGGACTTACAATGAGCAGTTCTTC
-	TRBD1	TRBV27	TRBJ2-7	CASRMRPGQSSYEQYF	TGTGCCAGCAGAATGAGACCGGGACAGAGCTCCTACGAGCAGTACTTC
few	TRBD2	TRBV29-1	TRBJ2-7	CSVEESASGRDEQYF	TGCAGCGTTGAAGAGAGCGCTAGCGGAAGAGACGAGCAGTACTTC
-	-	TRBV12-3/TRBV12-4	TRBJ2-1	CASRSTGTMTYNEQFF	TGTGCCAGCAGATCCACAGGTACCATGACCTACAATGAGCAGTTCTTC
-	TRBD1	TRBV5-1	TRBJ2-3	CASSLTGTGRSDTQYF	TGCGCCAGCAGCTTGACCGGGACAGGGAGATCGGATACGCAGTATTTT
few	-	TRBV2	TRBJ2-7	CASSEASSSSYEQYF	TGTGCCAGCAGTGAAGCATCCAGCAGCTCCTACGAGCAGTACTTC
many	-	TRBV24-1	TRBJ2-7	CATSDHRSSYEQYF	TGTGCCACCAGTGATCACAGATCATCCTACGAGCAGTACTTC
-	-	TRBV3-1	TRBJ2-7	CASSQDNRFSYEQYF	TGTGCCAGCAGCCAAGATAACAGATTCTCCTACGAGCAGTACTTC
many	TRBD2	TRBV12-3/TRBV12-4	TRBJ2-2	CASSLGSASGSFGELFF	TGTGCCAGCAGTTTAGGTTCGGCTAGCGGGAGTTTCGGGGAGCTGTTTTTT